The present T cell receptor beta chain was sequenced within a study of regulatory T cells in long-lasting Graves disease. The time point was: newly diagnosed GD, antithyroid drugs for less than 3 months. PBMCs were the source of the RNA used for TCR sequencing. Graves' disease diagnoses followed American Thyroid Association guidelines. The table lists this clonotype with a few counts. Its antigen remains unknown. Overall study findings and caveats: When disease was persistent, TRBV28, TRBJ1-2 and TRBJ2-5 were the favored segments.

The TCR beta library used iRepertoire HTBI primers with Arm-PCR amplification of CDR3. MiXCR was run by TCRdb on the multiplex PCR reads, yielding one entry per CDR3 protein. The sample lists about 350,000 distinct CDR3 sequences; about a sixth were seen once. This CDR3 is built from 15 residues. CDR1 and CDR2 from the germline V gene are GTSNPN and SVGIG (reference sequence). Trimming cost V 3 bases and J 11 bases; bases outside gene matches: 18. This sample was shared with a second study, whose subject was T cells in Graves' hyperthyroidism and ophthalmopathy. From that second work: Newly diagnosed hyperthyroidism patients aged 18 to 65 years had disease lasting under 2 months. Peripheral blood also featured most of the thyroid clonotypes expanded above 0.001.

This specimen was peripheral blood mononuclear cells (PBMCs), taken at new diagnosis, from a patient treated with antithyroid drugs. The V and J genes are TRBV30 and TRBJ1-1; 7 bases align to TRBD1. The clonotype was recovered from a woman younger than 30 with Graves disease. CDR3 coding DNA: TGTGCCTGGAGGTTCGTGACAGGGCGGGGAGAAAAGGCTTTCTTT. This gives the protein CAWRFVTGRGEKAFF.